The 4 T cell receptor beta chains below come from one sample, sequenced in a study of blood T cell repertoires in COVID-19. The protocol was immunoSEQ multiplex PCR, while the TCRdb copy is restricted to in-frame clones and leaves out a portion. The data hold about 20,000 clones, with approximately 89% observed a single time. The sample was PBMCs or T cells enriched from blood (not recorded which). The receptors originated from a woman in her 30s who had recovered from COVID-19.

The genes are TRBV24-1 and TRBJ2-1; possible D gene TRBD2, 6 bases. CDR3 size: 12 residues. The V end lost 4 bases, the J end lost 15 bases, and 15 bases lay between the germline ends. Germline assignment: CDR1 KGHDR and CDR2 SFDVKD. CDR3 DNA: TGTGCCACCAGTGACCCTACTAGCAGGCCGTTCTTC. This gives the protein CATSDPTSRPFF.

J is TRBJ1-2 and V is TRBV7-2, with D maybe TRBD1 (5 bases). The CDR3 consists of 13 residues. In germline, CDR1 is SGHTA, CDR2 FQGNSA. V gave up 2 bases and J gave up 4 bases, with 8 bases separating them. CDR3 loop: CASSLFDSYGYTF. The CDR3 region has the DNA TGTGCCAGCAGCTTATTCGACAGCTATGGCTACACCTTC. The full variable domain, completed using reference TRBV7-2 and TRBJ1-2, is GAGVSQSPSNKVTEKGKDVELRCDPISGHTALYWYRQSLGQGLEFLIYFQGNSAPDKSGLPSDRFSAERTGGSVSTLTIQRTQQEDSAVYLCASSLFDSYGYTFGSGTRLTVV.

The chain links TRBV2 to TRBJ2-1; 8 nucleotides match TRBD1. This CDR3 has 17 amino acids. The germline V gene has CDR1 SNHLY and CDR2 FYNNEI. Germline trimming cut 8 bases from V and 2 bases from J; bases unmatched to any gene: 14. DNA of the CDR3: TGTGCCAGCGGCCTAACAGGGGGAGGTTCTGCCTACAATGAGCAGTTCTTC. Residues: CASGLTGGGSAYNEQFF.

The gene calls are TRBV5-1 and TRBJ2-1; 9 bases align to TRBD1. This CDR3 region has 14 residues. V gave up 3 bases and J gave up 8 bases; unmatched junction bases: 6. In germline, CDR1 is SGHRS, CDR2 YFSETQ. The CDR3 nucleotides read TGCGCCAGCAGCTACGGACAGGGGTCGCATGAGCAGTTCTTC. This gives the protein CASSYGQGSHEQFF.